The subject of this entry is one T cell receptor beta chain. This clonotype has ten or more counts. Its antigen target is currently unknown. No base quality information exists; no much larger clone differs at one position. The germline V gene gives CDR1 as SNHLY and CDR2 as FYNNEI. Trimming takes 5 bases off V and 2 bases off J; junction bases not matched to a gene: 1. The CDR3 spans 14 residues, from the cysteine through the phenylalanine. Left in the record is the CDR3 DNA by itself, 42 bases read in frame from the first base. This sample is drawn from a study of read filtering for tumor transcriptome and immune sequencing (dated by TCRdb to about 2020). Regarding the study in general: Of the patients in the cohort, some 18 were male and some 15 were female, and their mean age was around 64 years, with a range of roughly 40 to 80. TCR repertoires obtained by targeted immune repertoire sequencing and by bulk whole-transcriptome sequencing performed on the same bone marrow samples were compared. As a main aim, a read-filtering strategy for immune repertoire data was addressed, with the specific question being whether clonotypes supported by a single read should be removed. TCR-region mapped reads per sample ranged from about 3.5 to 10.27 million with IR-seq versus only about 75 to 1273 with RNA-seq. After DNase treatment, whole-transcriptome libraries were prepared with the TruSeq RNA Access Library Prep Kit. By revised international staging, roughly eight patients were R-ISS I, some 16 were R-ISS II and roughly 7 were R-ISS III. Summary of the overall study and its limitations: Single-read clonotypes made up roughly 82% of clonotypes but only 3.5% to 4.5% of total reads in IR-seq, compared with approximately 70% of clonotypes and 35% to 45% of reads in RNA-seq. Rather than purified T cells, the sorted CD138-negative fraction was a mixed bone marrow immune population. The correlation between IR-seq and RNA-seq shared clonotype proportions rose when single-read clonotypes were removed. Clonotypes were captured by IR-seq at much higher depth and more reliably than by RNA-seq, and smaller IR-seq throughput was sufficient for identification of most shared clonotypes.

Starting from roughly 410 ng RNA, TCR libraries were constructed with the Immunoverse kit using molecular barcoded adaptors that cover the alpha/delta and beta/gamma chains. The same RNA used for transcriptome sequencing was used for TCR library preparation. Sequencing of the TCR libraries was done on an Illumina HiSeq 4000 with 2 x 150 cycles. The published analysis was carried out like this. Using MiXCR, which included quality filtering and error correction, TCR reads were aligned to human V, D, J and C references and then assembled into CDR3 clonotypes. Clonotype counts and gene usage diversity were analyzed with the tcR package in R. For inspection of raw mapping reads, RNA-seq reads were mapped by STAR aligner version 2.5.3a onto GRCh37 of the human genome. To test how sequencing depth affected the clonotypes detected, IR-seq fastq files were randomly downsampled with Seqtk 1.3. Starting from the raw public reads, TCRdb applied fastp trimming at Q25, assembled clones with MiXCR and retained in-frame beta chains. A single entry per CDR3 protein holds the most common genes and DNA from its merged rows. None of the V and J calls come from the authors' own analysis; TCRdb made them. Counted in this sample were 93,000 or so distinct CDR3 sequences; under 25% of them appeared once. The top ten constitute about 10% of the sample.

Bone marrow was sampled from every patient at the time of active disease. Ficoll-Hypaque density gradient centrifugation was used to isolate the bone marrow mononuclear cells. To remove myeloma plasma cells, the cells were labeled with CD138 magnetic microbeads on a MACS separator, and CD138-negative cells were then collected by negative selection. Purity of the isolated cells was checked by flow cytometry on an Attune NxT using CD138 antibodies. Total RNA was extracted with TRIzol reagent and quantified with a NanoDrop spectrophotometer. Paired RNA-seq and IR-seq were performed on the CD138-negative bone marrow sample of each patient.

The origin of this receptor is a donor at least 40 years old with multiple myeloma. The chain was built from TRBV2 and TRBJ2-1; a stretch of 9 junction bases matches TRBD1. The sequenced material came from a population of CD138-negative cells sorted from bone marrow. This sample's cell subset or site label indicates: bone marrow mononuclear cells depleted of CD138+ plasma/myeloma cells by negative magnetic selection. The CDR3 has the sequence CASSYRGPYNEQFF. The base sequence is TGTGCCAGCAGTTACAGGGGGCCCTACAATGAGCAGTTCTTC. Extended through the reference TRBV2 and TRBJ2-1 proteins, this CDR3 yields the full variable domain: EPEVTQTPSHQVTQMGQEVILRCVPISNHLYFYWYRQILGQKVEFLVSFYNNEISEKSEIFDDQFSVERPDGSNFTLKIRSTKLEDSAMYFCASSYRGPYNEQFFGPGTRLTVL.